These T cell receptor beta chains were read from a single sample in a study of neoadjuvant anti-PD-1 for oral cavity cancer. TCRdb keeps only in-frame clones here, not all; method: immunoSEQ multiplex PCR. This sample has roughly 13,000 clones, with approximately 80% found just once. Sequencing was performed on PBMCs, taken before nivolumab (anti-PD-1) treatment. The receptors originated from a person aged 40-85 years with oral cavity squamous cell carcinoma. Each CDR3 is given with its conserved first and last residue. D genes are given only for firm matches. Only some rows state a clone size, as once, few, many or a class for expanded clones.

V: TRBV6-6; size: NA; D: NA; J: TRBJ2-1; CDR3: CASSWTVSEQFF; DNA: TGTGCCAGCAGCTGGACCGTTAGTGAGCAGTTCTTC
V: TRBV15; size: NA; D: TRBD1; J: TRBJ2-6; CDR3: CATGRGHSGANVLTF; DNA: TGTGCCACCGGCAGGGGGCACTCTGGGGCCAACGTCCTGACTTTC
V: TRBV27; size: NA; D: TRBD2; J: TRBJ2-1; CDR3: CASSPREGFYNEQFF; DNA: TGTGCCAGCAGTCCCCGGGAGGGGTTCTACAATGAGCAGTTCTTC
V: TRBV7-9; size: NA; D: TRBD2; J: TRBJ2-7; CDR3: CASSLNSGGPTSSYEQYF; DNA: TGTGCCAGCAGCTTAAATAGCGGGGGCCCTACGAGCTCCTACGAGCAGTACTTC
V: TRBV15; size: NA; D: TRBD1; J: TRBJ1-5; CDR3: CATSRGQGAVNQPQHF; DNA: TGTGCCACCAGCAGAGGACAGGGGGCCGTCAATCAGCCCCAGCATTTT
V: TRBV2; size: NA; D: NA; J: TRBJ2-1; CDR3: CASRGLGAVGNEQFF; DNA: TGTGCCAGCAGAGGATTGGGGGCTGTAGGCAATGAGCAGTTCTTC
V: TRBV15; size: NA; D: TRBD1; J: TRBJ2-3; CDR3: CATSRGGQVTDTQYF; DNA: TGTGCCACCAGCAGAGGGGGACAGGTCACAGATACGCAGTATTTT
V: TRBV11-2; size: NA; D: TRBD1; J: TRBJ2-7; CDR3: CASSSPGQGAYEQYF; DNA: TGTGCCAGCAGCTCACCGGGACAGGGCGCCTACGAGCAGTACTTC
V: TRBV6-5; size: once; D: NA; J: TRBJ2-7; CDR3: CASSYRQINAYEQYF; DNA: TGTGCCAGCAGTTACCGACAGATAAATGCCTACGAGCAGTACTTC
V: TRBV6-1; size: NA; D: NA; J: TRBJ1-1; CDR3: CASSEQFNTEAFF; DNA: TGTGCCAGCAGTGAACAGTTCAACACTGAAGCTTTCTTT
V: TRBV4-1; size: NA; D: NA; J: TRBJ1-1; CDR3: CASSQVRGYTEAFF; DNA: TGCGCCAGCAGCCAAGTCCGGGGTTATACTGAAGCTTTCTTT
V: TRBV11-3; size: NA; D: NA; J: TRBJ2-2; CDR3: CATQGSGELFF; DNA: TGTGCCACCCAGGGAAGCGGGGAGCTGTTTTTT
V: TRBV15; size: NA; D: TRBD1; J: TRBJ1-6; CDR3: CATSRGQGGSYNSPLHF; DNA: TGTGCCACCAGCAGAGGACAGGGGGGATCCTATAATTCACCCCTCCACTTT
V: TRBV27; size: few; D: NA; J: TRBJ1-5; CDR3: CASSYIGRNQPQHF; DNA: TGTGCCAGCAGTTACATAGGGAGGAATCAGCCCCAGCATTTT
V: TRBV6-1; size: few; D: TRBD1; J: TRBJ1-2; CDR3: CASRTGQAPYGYTF; DNA: TGTGCCAGCAGGACCGGACAGGCACCCTATGGCTACACCTTC
V: TRBV5-1; size: NA; D: TRBD1; J: TRBJ2-1; CDR3: CASSFRTGAENEQFF; DNA: TGCGCCAGCAGCTTTCGGACAGGGGCGGAGAATGAGCAGTTCTTC
V: TRBV2; size: few; D: TRBD2; J: TRBJ2-7; CDR3: CASSELAGPYEQYF; DNA: TGTGCCAGCAGTGAGTTAGCGGGGCCTTACGAACAGTACTTC
V: TRBV4-2; size: NA; D: TRBD1; J: TRBJ2-7; CDR3: CASSQVSGTGRNEQYF; DNA: TGTGCCAGCAGCCAAGTCTCGGGGACAGGTCGGAACGAGCAGTACTTC
V: TRBV13; size: NA; D: TRBD1; J: TRBJ1-4; CDR3: CASSYRDRGGEKLFF; DNA: TGTGCCAGCAGCTATCGGGACAGGGGAGGTGAAAAACTGTTTTTT
V: TRBV6-1; size: few; D: NA; J: TRBJ1-4; CDR3: CASILGGSNEKLFF; DNA: TGTGCCAGCATCCTCGGCGGGTCTAATGAAAAACTGTTTTTT
V: TRBV6-1; size: NA; D: NA; J: TRBJ2-5; CDR3: CASLSSGAGTQYF; DNA: TGTGCCAGCCTCTCGAGCGGAGCCGGAACCCAGTACTTC
V: TRBV5-1; size: NA; D: NA; J: TRBJ1-1; CDR3: CASSLGIRVGYTEAFF; DNA: TGCGCCAGCAGCCTGGGGATCAGGGTAGGGTACACTGAAGCTTTCTTT
V: TRBV19; size: few; D: NA; J: TRBJ1-2; CDR3: CASSFRGRNYGYTF; DNA: TGTGCCAGTAGCTTCAGGGGAAGGAACTATGGCTACACCTTC
V: TRBV7-3; size: NA; D: TRBD1; J: TRBJ2-1; CDR3: CASSSPTGTGRWRQFF; DNA: TGTGCCAGCAGCTCGCCTACTGGGACAGGGAGGTGGAGGCAGTTCTTC
V: TRBV7-9; size: NA; D: NA; J: TRBJ2-3; CDR3: CASNSDTQYF; DNA: TGTGCCAGCAACTCAGATACGCAGTATTTT
V: TRBV5-1; size: NA; D: TRBD1; J: TRBJ2-5; CDR3: CASRRQGFETQYF; DNA: TGCGCCAGCAGACGACAGGGATTCGAGACCCAGTACTTC
V: TRBV14; size: few; D: NA; J: TRBJ2-1; CDR3: CASSRIEGRNNEQFF; DNA: TGTGCCAGCAGCCGGATCGAGGGCAGAAACAATGAGCAGTTCTTC
V: TRBV14; size: few; D: NA; J: TRBJ1-6; CDR3: CASSSIWVFSPLHF; DNA: TGTGCCAGCAGCTCGATCTGGGTTTTCTCACCCCTCCACTTT
V: TRBV28; size: NA; D: TRBD1; J: TRBJ2-3; CDR3: CASSTGKEADTQYF; DNA: TGTGCCAGCTCGACAGGGAAGGAAGCAGATACGCAGTATTTT